The TCR beta chain described here comes from a study of a mutant IDH1 vaccine in newly diagnosed glioma. Study background: Earlier treatment was radiotherapy, temozolomide, or both, with most getting both.

Time point defined: baseline, week 1 (first vaccination visit). Sample treatment: pre-vaccination baseline after standard-of-care therapy. New WHO grade 3 or 4 astrocytomas that were IDH1-mutant and ATRX-lost occurred in the donors. Notes on the study in general: Across multiple MHC alleles, 93.3% of patients had vaccine-induced responses.

TCRdb keeps only in-frame clones here, not all; method: immunoSEQ multiplex PCR. The sample has around 63,000 clones; about 91% are singletons. Germline CDR1 is MNHNY and CDR2 is SVGAGI (reference sequence). V lost 6 bases and J 0 bases, leaving 9 bases between the germline ends. This CDR3 comprises 14 residues. In regard to this clone: Its antigen is currently unknown.

The sample consisted of PBMCs, taken from a glioma patient treated with radiotherapy, temozolomide or both. The chain uses TRBV6-6 and TRBJ1-5, with D possibly matching TRBD1 (6 bases). The receptor comes from a man aged 50 to 59 with glioma. CDR3 loop: CASRDSVSNQPQHF. CDR3 DNA: TGTGCCAGCAGGGACAGCGTTAGCAATCAGCCCCAGCATTTT.